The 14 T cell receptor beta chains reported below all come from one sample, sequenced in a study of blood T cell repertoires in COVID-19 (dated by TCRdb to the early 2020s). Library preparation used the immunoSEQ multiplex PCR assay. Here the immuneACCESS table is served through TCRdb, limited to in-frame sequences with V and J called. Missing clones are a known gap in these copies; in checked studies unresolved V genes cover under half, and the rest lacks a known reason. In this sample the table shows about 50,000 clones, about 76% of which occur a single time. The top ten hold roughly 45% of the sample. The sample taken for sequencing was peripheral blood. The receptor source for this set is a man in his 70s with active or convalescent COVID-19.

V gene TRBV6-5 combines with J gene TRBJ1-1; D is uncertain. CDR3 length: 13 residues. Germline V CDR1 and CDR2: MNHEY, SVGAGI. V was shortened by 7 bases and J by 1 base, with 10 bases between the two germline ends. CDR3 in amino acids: CASNLRGNTEAFF. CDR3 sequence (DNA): TGTGCCAGCAACCTACGGGGGAACACTGAAGCTTTCTTT.

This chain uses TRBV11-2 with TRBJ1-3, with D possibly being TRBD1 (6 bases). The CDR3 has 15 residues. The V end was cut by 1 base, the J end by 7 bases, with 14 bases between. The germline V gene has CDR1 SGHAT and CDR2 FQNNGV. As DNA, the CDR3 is TGTGCCAGCAGCTTAGGATCCGGGACACTTAACACCATATATTTT. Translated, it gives CASSLGSGTLNTIYF.

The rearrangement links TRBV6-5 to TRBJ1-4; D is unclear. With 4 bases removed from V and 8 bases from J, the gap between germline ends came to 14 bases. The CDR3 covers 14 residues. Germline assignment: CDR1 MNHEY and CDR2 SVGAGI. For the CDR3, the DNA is TGTGCCAGCAGTTTAACCGGGAGGGTCGAAAAACTGTTTTTT. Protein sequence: CASSLTGRVEKLFF.

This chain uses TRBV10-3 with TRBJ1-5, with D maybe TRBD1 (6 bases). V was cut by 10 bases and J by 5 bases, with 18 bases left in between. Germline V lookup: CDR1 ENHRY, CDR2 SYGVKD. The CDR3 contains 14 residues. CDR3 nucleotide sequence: TGTGCCACCTCAGGGGCCGGGCAGGATCAGCCCCAGCATTTT. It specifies CATSGAGQDQPQHF.

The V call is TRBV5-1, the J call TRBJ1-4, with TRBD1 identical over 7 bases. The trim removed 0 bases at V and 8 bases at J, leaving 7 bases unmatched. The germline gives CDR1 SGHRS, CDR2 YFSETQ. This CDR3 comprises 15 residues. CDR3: CASSLAGGQREKLFF. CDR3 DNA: TGCGCCAGCAGCTTGGCCGGGGGACAGAGGGAAAAACTGTTTTTT.

CDR3: CASSLRKGRYTEAFF. CDR3 coding DNA: TGTGCCAGCAGCTTAAGAAAGGGGAGGTACACTGAAGCTTTCTTT. V and J are TRBV11-3 and TRBJ1-1; tentatively, D is TRBD1 (5 bases). Germline V gene sequence: CDR1 SGHNT, CDR2 YENEEA. The CDR3 loop spans 15 amino acids. Trimming took off 2 bases at V and 3 bases at J, with 13 bases between the two ends.

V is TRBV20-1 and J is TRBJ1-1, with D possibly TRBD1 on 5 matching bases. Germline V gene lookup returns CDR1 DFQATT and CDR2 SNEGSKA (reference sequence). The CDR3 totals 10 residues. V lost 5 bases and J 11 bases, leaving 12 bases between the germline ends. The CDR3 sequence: CSAGRDGAFF. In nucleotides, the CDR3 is TGCAGTGCTGGCAGGGATGGGGCTTTCTTT.

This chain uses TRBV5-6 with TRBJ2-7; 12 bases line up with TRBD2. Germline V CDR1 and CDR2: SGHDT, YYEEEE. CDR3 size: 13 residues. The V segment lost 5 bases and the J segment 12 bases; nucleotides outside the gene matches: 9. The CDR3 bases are TGTGCCAGCAGTAGGCTAGCGGGAGGGCTAGGGTACTTC. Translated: CASSRLAGGLGYF.

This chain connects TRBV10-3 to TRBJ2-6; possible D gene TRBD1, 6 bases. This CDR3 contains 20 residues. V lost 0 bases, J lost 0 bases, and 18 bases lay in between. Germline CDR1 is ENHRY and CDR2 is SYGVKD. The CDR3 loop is CAISESTRTERYSGANVLTF. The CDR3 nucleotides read TGTGCCATCAGTGAGTCGACTCGGACAGAGAGATACTCTGGGGCCAACGTCCTGACTTTC.

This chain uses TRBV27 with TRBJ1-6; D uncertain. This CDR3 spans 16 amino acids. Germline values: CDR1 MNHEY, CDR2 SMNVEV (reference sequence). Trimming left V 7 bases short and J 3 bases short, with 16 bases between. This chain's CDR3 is CASTSVIRDYNSPLHF. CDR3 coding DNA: TGTGCCAGCACTTCCGTCATCCGCGACTATAATTCACCCCTCCACTTT.

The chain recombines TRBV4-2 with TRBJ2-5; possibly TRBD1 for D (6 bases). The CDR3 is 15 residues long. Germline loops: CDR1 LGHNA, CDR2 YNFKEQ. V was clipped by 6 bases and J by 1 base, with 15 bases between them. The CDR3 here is CASRLRDTAQETQYF. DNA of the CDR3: TGTGCCAGCAGACTCCGGGACACTGCCCAAGAGACCCAGTACTTC.

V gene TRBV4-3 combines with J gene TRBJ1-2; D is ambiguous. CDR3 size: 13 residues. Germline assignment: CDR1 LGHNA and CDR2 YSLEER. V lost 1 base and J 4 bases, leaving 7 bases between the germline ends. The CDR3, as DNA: TGCGCCAGCAGCCAAGGAGGAATCTATGGCTACACCTTC. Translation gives CASSQGGIYGYTF.

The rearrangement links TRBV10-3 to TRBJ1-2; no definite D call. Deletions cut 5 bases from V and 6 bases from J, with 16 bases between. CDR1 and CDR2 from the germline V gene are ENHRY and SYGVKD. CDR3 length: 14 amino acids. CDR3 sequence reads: CAISISGLDDGYTF. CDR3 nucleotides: TGTGCCATCAGTATTTCAGGACTGGATGATGGCTACACCTTC.

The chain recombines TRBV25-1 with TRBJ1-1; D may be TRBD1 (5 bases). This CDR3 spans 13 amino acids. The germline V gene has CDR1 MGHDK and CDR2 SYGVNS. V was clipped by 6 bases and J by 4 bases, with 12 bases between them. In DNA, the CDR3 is TGTGCCAGCAGCCCTCGGGGGGTCACTGAAGCTTTCTTT. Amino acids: CASSPRGVTEAFF. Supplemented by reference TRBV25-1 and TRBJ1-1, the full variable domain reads EADIYQTPRYLVIGTGKKITLECSQTMGHDKMYWYQQDPGMELHLIHYSYGVNSTEKGDLSSESTVSRIRTEHFPLTLESARPSHTSQYLCASSPRGVTEAFFGQGTRLTVV.